This T cell receptor (beta chain) originates from a study of blood T cell repertoires in COVID-19. TCRdb's table, derived via immunoSEQ multiplex PCR, lists solely in-frame clones and lacks some. The data contain under 300,000 clones, roughly 90% of them seen just once; the ten biggest clones take up about 2.3%. Germline loops: CDR1 GTSNPN, CDR2 SVGIG (reference sequence). The CDR3 loop spans 15 amino acids. The V end lost 7 bases, the J end lost 0 bases, and 16 bases lay between the germline ends. This chain joins TRBV30 and TRBJ2-4, with a weak D call TRBD1 (6 bases). This clonotype originated in a woman aged 40 to 50 with acute COVID-19. The specimen sequenced was PBMCs or T cells enriched from blood (not recorded which). CDR3 nucleotide sequence: TGTGCCTTTTCAAGACAGGTTCTAGCCAAAAACATTCAGTACTTC. It is translated as CAFSRQVLAKNIQYF.